A single sample gave rise to the 26 T cell receptor beta chains below, sequenced in a study of T cell repertoires in cytomegalovirus infection. TCRdb re-analysed the reads in MiXCR, keeping a single row per CDR3 protein. The table lists about 740,000 distinct CDR3 sequences, less than 40% of them singletons. The sequenced material came from PBMCs. All receptors come from a human donor in good health (CMV status not recorded). Some clones in this sample may be carry-over from other donors' samples.

The CDR3 DNA sequence: TGTGCCAGCAGCCAAGGGACAGGGTATTACGAGCAGTACTTC. This sequence encodes CASSQGTGYYEQYF. The chain is built from TRBV7-2 and TRBJ2-7; 9 bases are shared with TRBD1. With 5 bases clipped from V and 4 bases from J, the junction kept 6 bases outside the gene matches. The germline gives CDR1 SGHTA, CDR2 FQGNSA. CDR3 length equals 14 residues.

This clonotype has a handful of counts. The CDR3 nucleotides read TGTGCCAGCAGCTTATGGGGGGACAATGAGCAGTTCTTC. Its translation: CASSLWGDNEQFF. The chain uses TRBV7-9 and TRBJ2-1; tentatively, D is TRBD2 (6 bases). The CDR3 is 13 amino acids. Germline V lookup: CDR1 SEHNR, CDR2 FQNEAQ (reference sequence). V lost 2 bases and J lost 5, with 7 bases in between.

This sequence joins TRBV5-6 and TRBJ1-1; TRBD1 matches 9 bases. There are 17 residues in the CDR3. Germline loops: CDR1 SGHDT, CDR2 YYEEEE. V was pared by 2 bases and J by 1 base, with 9 bases of the junction left unmatched. The CDR3 nucleotides read TGTGCCAGCAGCTTTCGAAACAGGGGGCTGGAGAACACTGAAGCTTTCTTT. This sequence encodes CASSFRNRGLENTEAFF. The full variable domain, its missing parts supplied by reference TRBV5-6 and TRBJ1-1, is DAGVTQSPTHLIKTRGQQVTLRCSPKSGHDTVSWYQQALGQGPQFIFQYYEEEERQRGNFPDRFSGHQFPNYSSELNVNALLLGDSALYLCASSFRNRGLENTEAFFGQGTRLTVV.

The rearrangement uses TRBV19 and TRBJ1-1; D remains unclear. Between the trimmed V and J ends, which lost 3 bases and 7 bases, there was a span of 9 bases. CDR1 LNHDA and CDR2 SQIVND come from the germline V gene (reference sequence). The CDR3 runs 12 residues. The CDR3 region is CASSIFSDEAFF. CDR3 DNA: TGTGCCAGTAGTATTTTCTCTGATGAAGCTTTCTTT.

The gene calls are TRBV28 and TRBJ2-6, with TRBD1 as a possible D gene (6 bases). The CDR3 extends over 18 amino acids. V gave up 5 bases and J gave up 0 bases, with 17 bases separating them. Germline V gives CDR1 MDHEN, CDR2 SYDVKM. The CDR3, as DNA: TGTGCCAGCAGTGGTTCGCCGGGACACCTCTCTGGGGCCAACGTCCTGACTTTC. Translated: CASSGSPGHLSGANVLTF. Filled out from reference TRBV28 and TRBJ2-6, the complete variable domain reads DVKVTQSSRYLVKRTGEKVFLECVQDMDHENMFWYRQDPGLGLRLIYFSYDVKMKEKGDIPEGYSVSREKKERFSLILESASTNQTSMYLCASSGSPGHLSGANVLTFGAGSRLTVL.

This clonotype has ten or more counts. The V and J genes are TRBV28 and TRBJ2-7; 11 bases are a match to TRBD2. With 8 bases clipped from V and 2 bases from J, the junction kept 20 bases outside the gene matches. CDR3 length: 19 residues. The germline gives CDR1 MDHEN, CDR2 SYDVKM. The CDR3 spells CASRGGAGLAVRYTYEQYF. CDR3 in DNA: TGTGCCAGCCGAGGGGGAGCGGGACTAGCGGTGAGGTATACCTACGAGCAGTACTTC.

The rearrangement links TRBV7-9 to TRBJ1-4; TRBD1 aligns across 8 bases. With 3 bases clipped from V and 11 bases from J, the junction kept 11 bases outside the gene matches. The CDR3 has 15 amino acids. Germline V gives CDR1 SEHNR, CDR2 FQNEAQ (reference sequence). CDR3 in amino acids: CASSFTDRDKGKLFF. DNA of the CDR3: TGTGCCAGCAGCTTCACGGACAGGGATAAGGGGAAACTGTTTTTT.

The CDR3 loop is CASRTRTGPQGYTF. The CDR3 DNA reads as TGTGCCAGCAGGACAAGGACAGGGCCGCAAGGCTACACCTTC. This chain connects TRBV6-5 to TRBJ1-2; 8 bases fit TRBD1. Germline assignment: CDR1 MNHEY and CDR2 SVGAGI. The CDR3 runs to 14 residues. J gave up 8 bases and V 6 bases, and 11 bases lay outside the gene matches.

This clonotype has a handful of counts. The J gene is TRBJ1-1, the V gene TRBV12-3 or TRBV12-4, with D possibly being TRBD1 (6 bases). The CDR3 covers 13 residues. The V end was cut by 1 base, the J end by 7 bases, with 10 bases between. CDR3 nucleotide sequence: TGTGCCAGCAGTTTAGACAGGGCACTTGAAGCTTTCTTT. It specifies CASSLDRALEAFF.

The DNA for the CDR3 is TGTGCCAGCAGCTTGCCCGGGCTAGATTTAGCCGAGCAGTACTTC. Translation gives CASSLPGLDLAEQYF. The chain is built from TRBV7-9 and TRBJ2-7; D is unresolved. The V and J ends lost 3 bases and 6 bases respectively, with 18 bases between them. The germline V gene encodes CDR1 SEHNR and CDR2 FQNEAQ (reference sequence). The CDR3 has 15 residues.

With respect to this clonotype: This may arise from a read error, as a much more abundant clone is one base away. J is TRBJ1-2 and V is TRBV6-6, with a tentative D call TRBD1 (5 bases). CDR3 length: 15 residues. Germline V CDR1 and CDR2: MNHNY, SVGAGI (reference sequence). V lost 8 bases to trimming and J lost 1 base, with 17 bases between them. CDR3 nucleotide sequence: TGTGCCAGCGCCTCAGGGATATCGGGTAACTATGGCTACACCTTC. It specifies CASASGISGNYGYTF.

With regard to this clonotype: This may be a read error: a much more frequent sequence differs by one nucleotide. This rearrangement joins TRBV7-2 to TRBJ2-5; 10 bases agree with TRBD2. The CDR3 sequence is 20 residues long. CDR1 is SGHTA and CDR2 is FQGNSA in the germline V gene. J was trimmed by 1 base and V by 1 base; bases with no gene match: 15. Written as DNA, the CDR3 is TGTGCCAGCAGCTTAGATCCCCCCCTCTCTAGCGGGGGCCCCCAAGAGACCCAGTACTTC. This translates into CASSLDPPLSSGGPQETQYF.

V gene TRBV5-1 combines with J gene TRBJ1-2, with D unclear. CDR3 length: 15 residues. Germline V gene sequence: CDR1 SGHRS, CDR2 YFSETQ. Between the trimmed V and J ends, which lost 2 bases and 0 bases, there was a span of 11 bases. The CDR3 nucleotides are TGCGCCAGCAGCTTCGGAACACCATCTAACTATGGCTACACCTTC. Its protein product is CASSFGTPSNYGYTF.

V gene TRBV2 combines with J gene TRBJ2-3, with TRBD2 identical over 14 bases. From germline, CDR1 is SNHLY and CDR2 FYNNEI. V dropped 5 bases and J dropped 2; count of bases not matched to a gene: 9. The CDR3 runs to 18 residues. The CDR3 nucleotides read TGTGCCAGCAGTCGGAAGGGACTAGCGGGAGTCCACACAGATACGCAGTATTTT. It specifies CASSRKGLAGVHTDTQYF.

This clonotype showed up many times. The chain links TRBV6-1 to TRBJ2-2; D is unclear. V was clipped by 3 bases and J by 6 bases, with 8 bases between them. Germline loops: CDR1 MNHNS, CDR2 SASEGT. The CDR3 spans 13 residues. DNA of the CDR3: TGTGCCAGCAGTGACAACACTCCCGGGGAGCTGTTTTTT. This translates into CASSDNTPGELFF.

The CDR3 DNA sequence: TGTGCCAGCAGCTTGGCGTCGTCGGCTAGCGGGAGAGAGCAGTTCTTC. Translated: CASSLASSASGREQFF. The rearrangement links TRBV5-4 to TRBJ2-1; the match to TRBD2 covers 10 bases. The CDR3 loop spans 16 amino acids. The V and J ends lost 0 bases and 10 bases, in that order; junction bases with no gene match: 10. Germline V gene lookup returns CDR1 SGHNT and CDR2 YYREEE (reference sequence). Full variable domain (missing parts from reference TRBV5-4 and TRBJ2-1): ETGVTQSPTHLIKTRGQQVTLRCSSQSGHNTVSWYQQALGQGPQFIFQYYREEENGRGNFPPRFSGLQFPNYSSELNVNALELDDSALYLCASSLASSASGREQFFGPGTRLTVL.

This clonotype was picked up a small number of times. This chain connects TRBV7-2 to TRBJ1-5, with 11 bases matching TRBD1. Trimming cost V 5 bases and J 0 bases; bases outside gene matches: 3. Germline CDR1 and CDR2: SGHTA and FQGNSA. This CDR3 is built from 16 residues. The CDR3 reads CASSHGTGGSNQPQHF. The CDR3 bases are TGTGCCAGCAGCCACGGGACAGGGGGTAGCAATCAGCCCCAGCATTTT.

The sample holds a few counts of this clonotype. The chain combines TRBV2 with TRBJ2-5, with 7 bases aligning to TRBD2. The CDR3 is 16 amino acids. Germline values: CDR1 SNHLY, CDR2 FYNNEI. Trimming took 4 bases from V and 1 from J; bases not matched to a gene: 9. CDR3 sequence: CASSVLGEGLQETQYF. For the CDR3, the DNA is TGTGCCAGCAGTGTCTTAGGGGAGGGACTCCAAGAGACCCAGTACTTC.

The table lists this clonotype with a few counts. J is TRBJ2-1 and V is TRBV4-1, with D maybe TRBD2 (6 bases). V lost 2 bases and J lost 4, with 15 bases in between. The CDR3 extends over 16 amino acids. The germline V gene has CDR1 MGHRA and CDR2 YSYEKL. This chain's CDR3 is CASSQLAEDYYNEQFF. As DNA, the CDR3 is TGCGCCAGCAGCCAATTGGCGGAGGACTATTACAATGAGCAGTTCTTC.

V and J are TRBV27 and TRBJ1-5; no clear D. CDR1 and CDR2 from the germline V gene are MNHEY and SMNVEV (reference sequence). The ends were cut back, 6 bases at V and 9 bases at J, with 15 bases in the middle. The CDR3 runs 13 residues. The CDR3: CASRSGVGRPQHF. Written as DNA, the CDR3 is TGTGCCAGCAGATCCGGTGTTGGGCGGCCCCAGCATTTT.

This clonotype was counted between two and nine times. The chain uses TRBV6-1 and TRBJ2-3, with 12 bases fitting TRBD2. Trimming cost V 6 bases and J 2 bases; bases outside gene matches: 6. Per the germline V gene, CDR1 is MNHNS and CDR2 is SASEGT. The CDR3 extends over 16 amino acids. The CDR3 coding sequence is TGTGCCAGCAGCCGGACTAGCGGGGCCTTCACAGATACGCAGTATTTT. This sequence encodes CASSRTSGAFTDTQYF.

The chain links TRBV15 to TRBJ1-2; 8 bases align to TRBD1. The CDR3 runs 17 residues. Germline CDR1 reads LNHNV; CDR2 reads YYDKDF (reference sequence). V was clipped by 0 bases and J by 2 bases; unmatched bases: 8. The CDR3 nucleotides read TGTGCCACCAGCAGAGATCGGACAGGGACGGAAAACTATGGCTACACCTTC. Translating it yields CATSRDRTGTENYGYTF.

CDR3 region: CASSPLTGERNSPLHF. CDR3 nucleotide sequence: TGTGCCAGCAGTCCATTGACAGGGGAGCGTAATTCACCCCTCCACTTT. This chain uses TRBV6-6 with TRBJ1-6; 8 nucleotides align to TRBD1. The CDR3 runs 16 residues. The junction had 9 bases not matched to a gene; V was cut back by 5 bases and J by 6 bases. The germline V gene encodes CDR1 MNHNY and CDR2 SVGAGI (reference sequence).

This rearrangement joins TRBV6-2 or TRBV6-3 to TRBJ2-3; 11 bases map to TRBD2. The CDR3 is 14 residues long. CDR1 MNHEY and CDR2 SVGEGT come from the germline V gene. V was pared by 6 bases and J by 7 bases, with 6 bases of the junction left unmatched. The CDR3 region has the DNA TGTGCCAGCAGACTAGCGGGAGACCGCAATACGCAGTATTTT. Its translation: CASRLAGDRNTQYF.

This clonotype was detected a few times. The J gene is TRBJ2-7, the V gene TRBV5-1, with 11 bases matching TRBD1. The CDR3 contains 16 residues. V was pared by 4 bases and J by 5 bases, with 11 bases of the junction left unmatched. Per germline, CDR1 SGHRS and CDR2 YFSETQ. Here the CDR3 DNA reads TGCGCCAGCAGCAGGACAGGGGGCGTCCCTTTTGACGAGCAGTACTTC. Amino acid sequence: CASSRTGGVPFDEQYF.

In this sample, this clonotype turned up a few times. The rearrangement joins TRBV29-1 to TRBJ2-7; weak D call: TRBD1 (5 bases). V shed 8 bases and J shed 5 bases, with 25 bases lying between them. Germline assignment: CDR1 SQVTM and CDR2 ANQGSEA. This CDR3 has 15 amino acids. CDR3 in amino acids: CSYDTTQGIPHEQYF. CDR3 nucleotides: TGCAGCTATGATACTACCCAGGGTATCCCCCACGAGCAGTACTTC.